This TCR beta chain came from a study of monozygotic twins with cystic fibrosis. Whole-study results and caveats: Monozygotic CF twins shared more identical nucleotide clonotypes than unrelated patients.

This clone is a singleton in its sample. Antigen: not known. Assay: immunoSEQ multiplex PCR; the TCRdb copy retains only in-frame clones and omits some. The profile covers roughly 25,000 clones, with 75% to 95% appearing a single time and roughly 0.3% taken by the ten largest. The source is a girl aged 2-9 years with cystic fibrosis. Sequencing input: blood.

Here the CDR3 reads CASSGGDSPLHF. For the CDR3, the DNA is TGTGCCAGCAGCGGGGGGGATTCACCCCTCCACTTT. The rearrangement uses TRBV9 and TRBJ1-6; D is perhaps TRBD1 (5 bases). The CDR3 covers 12 residues. Germline-derived CDR1 and CDR2 are SGDLS and YYNGEE. V was clipped by 3 bases and J by 8 bases, with 6 bases between them.